This TCR beta chain was identified in a study of T cells in Graves' hyperthyroidism and ophthalmopathy. RNA transcripts gave rise to amplified TCR beta CDR3 regions. During a first-round RT-PCR of the TCR CDR3, the HTBI primer set was used. One entry per CDR3 protein results from TCRdb running MiXCR on the multiplex PCR reads. The sample has hundreds of thousands of distinct CDR3 sequences, about 15% seen once; the top ten hold roughly 13%. Diagnosis rested on symptoms, serum thyroxine and TRAb, thyroid ultrasound, and orbital computed tomography. This clonotype has ten or more counts. This CDR3 contains 13 residues. Trimming cost V 10 bases and J 5 bases, with 16 bases left between them. Germline loops: CDR1 SGHTA, CDR2 FQGNSA.

Sequencing was carried out using blood. The source of this sequence is a young man with Graves' ophthalmopathy. This chain uses TRBV7-2 with TRBJ2-3; D gene ambiguous. Here the CDR3 reads CATRAPGRDTQYF. The CDR3 region has the DNA TGTGCCACCCGGGCCCCGGGTAGAGATACGCAGTATTTT.